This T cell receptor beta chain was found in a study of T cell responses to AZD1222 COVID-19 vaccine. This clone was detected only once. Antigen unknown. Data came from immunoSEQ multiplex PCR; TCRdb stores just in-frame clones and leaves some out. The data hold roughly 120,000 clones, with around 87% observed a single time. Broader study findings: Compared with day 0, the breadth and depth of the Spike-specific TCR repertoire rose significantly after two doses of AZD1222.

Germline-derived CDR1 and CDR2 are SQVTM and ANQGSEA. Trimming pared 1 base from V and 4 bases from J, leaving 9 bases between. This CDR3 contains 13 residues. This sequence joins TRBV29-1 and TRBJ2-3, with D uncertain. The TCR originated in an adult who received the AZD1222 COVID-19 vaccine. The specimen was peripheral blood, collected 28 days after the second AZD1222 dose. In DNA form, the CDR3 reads TGCAGCGTTGAAGTACCACGCCCAGATACGCAGTATTTT. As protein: CSVEVPRPDTQYF.